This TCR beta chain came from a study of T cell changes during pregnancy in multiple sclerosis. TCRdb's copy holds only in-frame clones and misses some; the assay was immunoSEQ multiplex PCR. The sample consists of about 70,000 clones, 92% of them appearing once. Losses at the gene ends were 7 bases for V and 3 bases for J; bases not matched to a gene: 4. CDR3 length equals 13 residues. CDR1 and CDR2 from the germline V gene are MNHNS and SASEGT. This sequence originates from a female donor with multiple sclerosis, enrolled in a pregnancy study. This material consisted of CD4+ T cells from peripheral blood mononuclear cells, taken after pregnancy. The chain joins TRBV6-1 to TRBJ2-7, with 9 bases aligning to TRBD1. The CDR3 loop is CASKGQGHYEQYF. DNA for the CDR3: TGTGCCAGCAAGGGACAGGGACACTACGAGCAGTACTTC.